A selection of T cell receptor beta chains follows, all from one sample in a study of CD8 T cells in ankylosing spondylitis. TCRdb reprocessed the 5' RACE reads via MiXCR and lists one record per CDR3 protein. The sample shows more than 400,000 distinct CDR3 sequences, about 5.7% of them seen only once. The sequencing input was blood, either unsorted or a sorted T cell fraction (not recorded which). The receptors here all came from a male donor with ankylosing spondylitis. CDR3s include the opening cysteine and the closing phenylalanine or tryptophan. D genes are given only for firm matches. The size entry is marked missing in some rows and otherwise reads once, few, many or a size class.

v_gene: TRBV20-1
abundance: NA
j_gene: TRBJ2-2
d_gene: NA
CDR3nt: TGCTGTGCTAGTAGCTCCCGGACTTCAAACACCGGGGAGCTGTTTTTT
CDR3aa: CCASSSRTSNTGELFF

v_gene: TRBV6-2/TRBV6-3
abundance: many
j_gene: TRBJ1-2
d_gene: TRBD1
CDR3nt: TGTGCCAGCTGCCGTTCGACAGGGGCCCGGATACTATATGGCTACACCTTC
CDR3aa: CASCRSTGARILYGYTF

v_gene: TRBV18
abundance: NA
j_gene: TRBJ1-1
d_gene: NA
CDR3nt: TGTGCCAGCTCACCAAGCCACCCAGCGGGCACTGAAGCTTTCTTT
CDR3aa: CASSPSHPAGTEAFF

v_gene: TRBV6-5
abundance: few
j_gene: TRBJ2-5
d_gene: NA
CDR3nt: TGTGCCAGCAGTTTCCGGAGGGCTTACCAAGAGACCCAGTACTTC
CDR3aa: CASSFRRAYQETQYF

v_gene: TRBV10-3
abundance: few
j_gene: TRBJ2-7
d_gene: NA
CDR3nt: TGTGCCATCAGTGCAATATCCGGGACAAAGTACGAGCAGTACTTC
CDR3aa: CAISAISGTKYEQYF

v_gene: TRBV5-1
abundance: NA
j_gene: TRBJ2-5
d_gene: NA
CDR3nt: TGCGCCAGCAGCTCTAGGACAAACCAAGAGACCCAGTACTTC
CDR3aa: CASSSRTNQETQYF

v_gene: TRBV6-2/TRBV6-3
abundance: NA
j_gene: TRBJ2-1
d_gene: TRBD1
CDR3nt: TGTGCCAGCAGTTACTCACTGCGTGAAGTAAACCGGGACAGTACCTACAATGAGCAGTTCTTC
CDR3aa: CASSYSLREVNRDSTYNEQFF

v_gene: TRBV4-3
abundance: many
j_gene: TRBJ1-6
d_gene: NA
CDR3nt: TGCGCCAGCAGCCAAGATTGGCTGGGGGCGGATTCACCCCTCCACTTT
CDR3aa: CASSQDWLGADSPLHF

v_gene: TRBV29-1
abundance: many
j_gene: TRBJ2-1
d_gene: TRBD2
CDR3nt: TGCAGCGTTACCCCGACTAGCGGGAACAATGAGCAGTTCTTC
CDR3aa: CSVTPTSGNNEQFF

v_gene: TRBV3-1
abundance: many
j_gene: TRBJ2-1
d_gene: TRBD2
CDR3nt: TGTGCCAGCAGCCAACATAGCGGGGAGAAGCAGTTCTTC
CDR3aa: CASSQHSGEKQFF

v_gene: TRBV7-7
abundance: many
j_gene: TRBJ2-1
d_gene: TRBD2
CDR3nt: TGCGCCAGCTCTAGCGGGTCCTACAATGAGCAGTTCTTC
CDR3aa: CASSSGSYNEQFF